These 26 T cell receptor beta chains were sequenced from one sample in a study of molecular identifiers for immune sequencing clone quantification. TCRdb independently ran MiXCR on the PCR reads; one entry per CDR3 protein. The sample contains under 650,000 distinct CDR3 sequences, about 20% of which appear only once. The sample consisted of naive CD8+ T cells from blood, with Jurkat cell RNA spiked in. This sample's subset: FACS-sorted CD8+CD4-CCR7+CD45RA+ naive T cells. The receptors come from a human donor in good health. Some libraries in this study had Jurkat cell RNA spiked in.

The count of this clonotype is one. One junction end does not reproduce the germline sequence, and a read error may be involved. The chain joins TRBV27 to TRBJ2-7; D unresolved. The CDR3 is 15 amino acids. CDR1 MNHEY and CDR2 SMNVEV come from the germline V gene (reference sequence). CDR3 nucleotides: TGTGCCAGCAGTCTATGTAACTCGGCCGTCCACGATCTGGGCTTC. It codes for CASSLCNSAVHDLGF.

This clonotype was seen repeatedly, ten times or more. This chain connects TRBV7-9 to TRBJ2-2, with TRBD1 as a possible D gene (6 bases). The germline V and J ends were trimmed by 3 bases and 2 bases, with 19 bases remaining between them. The CDR3 length is 18 residues. Germline CDR1 is SEHNR and CDR2 is FQNEAQ (reference sequence). CDR3 region: CASSFGMPGHQNTGELFF. The CDR3 DNA sequence: TGTGCCAGCAGCTTTGGGATGCCGGGACATCAAAACACCGGGGAGCTGTTTTTT.

This clonotype was seen ten or more times. The chain has TRBV29-1 and TRBJ2-5, with D hard to call. In germline, CDR1 is SQVTM, CDR2 ANQGSEA. This CDR3 region has 14 residues. V was trimmed by 4 bases and J by 1 base, leaving 13 bases between them. CDR3 protein: CSVVLQTRQETQYF. Here the CDR3 DNA reads TGCAGCGTTGTATTGCAGACCCGCCAAGAGACCCAGTACTTC.

This clonotype was counted many times. The V gene is TRBV6-2 or TRBV6-3, the J gene TRBJ1-2, with D unclear. Germline assignment: CDR1 MNHEY and CDR2 SVGEGT. V gave up 2 bases and J gave up 4 bases, with 8 bases separating them. The CDR3 loop spans 13 amino acids. The DNA for the CDR3 is TGTGCCAGCAGTTACCGACAAACCTATGGCTACACCTTC. Its protein product is CASSYRQTYGYTF.

On this clonotype: A read error may explain this, as a much larger clone is one base away. This likely comes from a read error, as the CDR3 has no conserved phenylalanine or tryptophan at its end. The rearrangement joins TRBV4-1 to TRBJ2-3, with TRBD1 identical over 7 bases. The ends lost 1 base at V and 3 bases at J; junction bases unmatched: 13. The CDR3 covers 18 residues. Per germline, CDR1 MGHRA and CDR2 YSYEKL. Here the CDR3 DNA reads TGCGCCAGCAGCCAAGGATTCCCCGGGACAGTGGGGACAGATACGCAGTATTCT. This encodes CASSQGFPGTVGTDTQYS.

This clonotype was detected many times. V usage is TRBV6-6 and J usage is TRBJ2-5; TRBD1 aligns across 11 bases. There are 15 residues in the CDR3. V gave up 7 bases and J gave up 4 bases; unmatched junction bases: 8. Germline V gives CDR1 MNHNY, CDR2 SVGAGI (reference sequence). In DNA form, the CDR3 reads TGTGCCAGCATTCCAACAGGACAGGGGGCAGAGACCCAGTACTTC. Residues: CASIPTGQGAETQYF.

This clonotype was found many times. The chain couples TRBV4-1 to TRBJ1-5; 9 bases map to TRBD1. This CDR3 region has 16 residues. Germline CDR1 and CDR2: MGHRA and YSYEKL. The V gene end was trimmed by 2 bases and the J gene end by 4 bases; junction bases not matched to a gene: 6. Here the CDR3 DNA reads TGCGCCAGCAGCCAACTAAACAGGGGGCGAAATCAGCCCCAGCATTTT. Protein sequence: CASSQLNRGRNQPQHF.

This clonotype was seen a few times. The chain recombines TRBV7-9 with TRBJ2-1; 8 bases map to TRBD1. This CDR3 is built from 13 residues. Per the germline V gene, CDR1 is SEHNR and CDR2 is FQNEAQ (reference sequence). The trim removed 4 bases at V and 8 bases at J, leaving 4 bases unmatched. The CDR3 region is CASSWTGWHEQFF. CDR3 nucleotide sequence: TGTGCCAGCAGCTGGACAGGGTGGCATGAGCAGTTCTTC.

This clonotype was observed many times. The rearrangement uses TRBV30 and TRBJ2-2; TRBD2 agrees at 7 bases. The germline CDR1 and CDR2 sequences are GTSNPN and SVGIG (reference sequence). Trimming took 5 bases from V and 3 from J; bases not matched to a gene: 6. The CDR3 is 14 residues long. CDR3 in DNA: TGTGCCTGGGGGGGGGACGCCGACACCGGGGAGCTGTTTTTT. Amino acid sequence: CAWGGDADTGELFF.

Turning to this clonotype: Being one base from a much bigger clone, this may be a read error. This chain connects TRBV20-1 to TRBJ2-7; 8 bases align to TRBD2. Germline-derived CDR1 and CDR2 are DFQATT and SNEGSKA (reference sequence). This CDR3 spans 13 amino acids. Trimming removed 1 base from V and 6 bases from J; junction bases left unmatched: 5. This chain's CDR3 is CSARGRLAGEQYF. In DNA, the CDR3 is TGCAGTGCTAGAGGGCGGCTAGCGGGCGAGCAGTACTTC.

There are a few counts of this clonotype. The chain couples TRBV7-8 to TRBJ1-2, with TRBD1 identical over 9 bases. CDR1 and CDR2 from the germline V gene are SGHVS and FQNEAQ. The CDR3 covers 13 residues. V was pared by 6 bases and J by 4 bases, with 3 bases of the junction left unmatched. CDR3 nucleotide sequence: TGTGCCAGCAGGACGGACAGGGGCTATGGCTACACCTTC. This translates into CASRTDRGYGYTF. Full variable domain (missing parts from reference TRBV7-8 and TRBJ1-2): GAGVSQSPRYKVAKRGQDVALRCDPISGHVSLFWYQQALGQGPEFLTYFQNEAQLDKSGLPSDRFFAERPEGSVSTLKIQRTQQEDSAVYLCASRTDRGYGYTFGSGTRLTVV.

This clonotype came up many times. J is TRBJ2-7 and V is TRBV7-9; 10 bases line up with TRBD1. The CDR3 covers 15 residues. Losses at the gene ends were 0 bases for V and 4 bases for J; bases not matched to a gene: 3. Germline V CDR1 and CDR2: SEHNR, FQNEAQ (reference sequence). The CDR3 nucleotides are TGTGCCAGCAGCTTAGCATCGGGACAGGGGTACGAGCAGTACTTC. Translated: CASSLASGQGYEQYF.

This clonotype has a count of ten or more. The V gene is TRBV19, the J gene TRBJ1-1; 9 bases map to TRBD1. The CDR3 runs 17 residues. CDR1 is LNHDA, CDR2 SQIVND, per germline (reference sequence). The V and J ends lost 3 bases and 6 bases, in that order; junction bases with no gene match: 14. For the CDR3, the DNA is TGTGCCAGTAGTATCCCTCCGTTTGAGACAGGGGGGTCTGAAGCTTTCTTT. It specifies CASSIPPFETGGSEAFF. The whole variable domain, remainder taken from reference TRBV19 and TRBJ1-1, is DGGITQSPKYLFRKEGQNVTLSCEQNLNHDAMYWYRQDPGQGLRLIYYSQIVNDFQKGDIAEGYSVSREKKESFPLTVTSAQKNPTAFYLCASSIPPFETGGSEAFFGQGTRLTVV.

In its sample, this clonotype was seen many times. In DNA form, the CDR3 reads TGCAGCGCCCCGGGACAGGGGAAAGAGACCCAGTACTTC. Translating it yields CSAPGQGKETQYF. This chain links TRBV29-1 with TRBJ2-5; 10 nucleotides align to TRBD1. The CDR3 is 13 residues long. V shed 7 bases and J 3 bases; nucleotides not matched to a gene: 5. Germline V CDR1 and CDR2: SQVTM, ANQGSEA.

In the case of this clonotype: Just one base apart from a much larger clone, this may be a read error. The chain joins TRBV7-9 to TRBJ1-1; D gene uncertain. Germline values: CDR1 SEHNR, CDR2 FQNEAQ (reference sequence). The CDR3 consists of 13 residues. The CDR3 sequence: CASTTNMNTEALF. CDR3 sequence (DNA): TGTGCCTCCACGACAAATATGAACACTGAAGCTCTCTTT. The complete variable domain, with remaining parts taken from reference TRBV7-9 and TRBJ1-1, reads DTGVSQNPRHKITKRGQNVTFRCDPISEHNRLYWYRQTLGQGPEFLTYFQNEAQLEKSRLLSDRFSAERPKGSFSTLEIQRTEQGDSAMYLCASTTNMNTEALFGQGTRLTVV.

This clonotype has a handful of counts. V and J are TRBV30 and TRBJ2-7, with D possibly being TRBD1 (6 bases). This CDR3 has 14 amino acids. The V gene lost 3 bases and the J gene lost 5 bases, with 17 bases spanning the gap. The germline V gene encodes CDR1 GTSNPN and CDR2 SVGIG (reference sequence). CDR3 residues: CAWSTGPTFHEQYF. Here the CDR3 DNA reads TGTGCCTGGAGCACAGGGCCCACCTTCCACGAGCAGTACTTC.

About this clonotype: A read error may explain this, as a much larger clone is one base away. This chain uses TRBV6-6 with TRBJ2-1; D might be TRBD2 (5 bases). The CDR3 is made up of 15 amino acids. Per germline, CDR1 MNHNY and CDR2 SVGAGI (reference sequence). The DNA for the CDR3 is TGTGCCGGCAGTTACTCGTTAGAGGGCCAGGATGAGCAGTTCTTC. As protein: CAGSYSLEGQDEQFF.

This clonotype was seen ten or more times. The chain is built from TRBV4-3 and TRBJ1-1, with no clear D. Germline V gene lookup returns CDR1 LGHNA and CDR2 YSLEER. This CDR3 is 13 amino acids long. Between the trimmed V and J ends, which lost 1 base and 4 bases, there was a span of 7 bases. CDR3 sequence (DNA): TGCGCCAGCAGCCAAGTTCGGCGCACTGAAGCTTTCTTT. As protein: CASSQVRRTEAFF.

This clonotype was seen many times. V gene TRBV6-5 combines with J gene TRBJ1-5; D remains unclear. The CDR3 covers 15 residues. The germline V and J ends were trimmed by 0 bases and 4 bases, with 10 bases remaining between them. Germline V CDR1 and CDR2: MNHEY, SVGAGI. The CDR3: CASSYSRHFNQPQHF. The CDR3 bases are TGTGCCAGCAGTTACTCGAGGCATTTTAATCAGCCCCAGCATTTT.

The chain uses TRBV3-1 and TRBJ1-3, with D unresolved. The germline V and J ends were trimmed by 7 bases and 0 bases, with 19 bases remaining between them. The CDR3 runs 17 residues. Germline V gene sequence: CDR1 LGHDT, CDR2 YNNKEL (reference sequence). CDR3 loop: CASMAMTGGNSGNTIYF. As DNA, the CDR3 is TGTGCCAGCATGGCCATGACGGGCGGAAACTCTGGAAACACCATATATTTT.

The chain is built from TRBV9 and TRBJ2-7; TRBD2 agrees at 12 bases. V lost 2 bases, J lost 5 bases, and 8 bases stayed unmatched. This CDR3 is built from 16 residues. The V gene's germline CDR1 is SGDLS and CDR2 YYNGEE. CDR3 residues: CASSVGTSGYEDEQYF. CDR3 bases: TGTGCCAGCAGCGTGGGGACTAGCGGGTATGAGGACGAGCAGTACTTC.

The gene calls are TRBV5-1 and TRBJ2-2; 9 nucleotides match TRBD2. Germline values: CDR1 SGHRS, CDR2 YFSETQ. Losses at the gene ends were 4 bases for V and 4 bases for J; bases not matched to a gene: 8. The CDR3 length is 16 residues. CDR3 DNA sequence: TGCGCCAGCAGCCCCGGCGTAGCGGGAGTCACCGGGGAGCTGTTTTTT. Protein: CASSPGVAGVTGELFF.

This clonotype has at least ten counts. The rearrangement joins TRBV4-3 to TRBJ2-3; 10 bases map to TRBD1. With V trimmed by 3 bases and J by 2 bases, 5 bases remained unmatched. The length of the CDR3 is 16 residues. Germline V gives CDR1 LGHNA, CDR2 YSLEER. The CDR3 loop reads CASSQGGQGFTDTQYF. The DNA for the CDR3 is TGCGCCAGCAGCCAGGGGGGACAGGGGTTCACAGATACGCAGTATTTT.

This clonotype was seen at least ten times. This rearrangement joins TRBV29-1 to TRBJ2-7; a possible D gene is TRBD1 (6 bases). The CDR3 has 15 residues. In germline, CDR1 is SQVTM, CDR2 ANQGSEA. V was clipped by 0 bases and J by 7 bases, with 19 bases between them. The CDR3 nucleotides read TGCAGCGTTGAAGACAGGTCCAGGGGAAGTTTAGAGCAGTACTTC. The encoded protein is CSVEDRSRGSLEQYF.

Notes on this clonotype: An end of the junction differs from the germline gene, which may be a read error. J is TRBJ2-3 and V is TRBV4-3; the D is unclear. The CDR3 has 17 residues. The germline V gene encodes CDR1 LGHNA and CDR2 YSLEER. Written as DNA, the CDR3 is TGCGCCAGCAACCAAGATAGGACCTCCATCGTCCAGTATACGCAGTATTTT. It encodes CASNQDRTSIVQYTQYF.

In this sample, this clonotype turned up many times. This chain joins TRBV9 and TRBJ2-3; D possibly corresponds to TRBD1 (6 bases). V lost 0 bases and J lost 6, with 17 bases in between. The CDR3 runs to 16 residues. Germline V gene data show CDR1 as SGDLS and CDR2 as YYNGEE. In DNA, the CDR3 is TGTGCCAGCAGCGTAGACGACCGAACAGGGTCCGATACGCAGTATTTT. Amino acids: CASSVDDRTGSDTQYF.